Each of the 10 T cell receptor beta chains below was sequenced from the same sample in a study of OX40 agonist ivuxolimab in advanced cancers. Measured with immunoSEQ multiplex PCR; TCRdb has only the in-frame clones, and not every one. The data show around 73,000 clones, about 87% seen once. Sequenced here: CD4+ or CD8+ T cells sorted from blood, sampled in a trial of the OX40 agonist ivuxolimab. Receptors originate from an adult with an advanced solid tumor such as melanoma, head and neck, liver or kidney cancer.

The chain joins TRBV5-4 to TRBJ2-7; D remains ambiguous. The CDR3 is 13 residues long. CDR1 is SGHNT, CDR2 YYREEE, per germline (reference sequence). The ends were cut back, 0 bases at V and 3 bases at J, with 7 bases in the middle. The CDR3 sequence is CASSLDRVYEQYF. DNA of the CDR3: TGTGCCAGCAGCTTGGACAGAGTCTACGAGCAGTACTTC.

The chain links TRBV4-1 to TRBJ2-3, with 9 bases aligning to TRBD2. This CDR3 spans 17 amino acids. CDR1 is MGHRA and CDR2 is YSYEKL in the germline V gene. V shed 2 bases and J 2 bases; nucleotides not matched to a gene: 8. The CDR3 loop reads CASSQTKTSGITDTQYF. The DNA for the CDR3 is TGCGCCAGCAGCCAAACCAAGACTAGCGGAATCACAGATACGCAGTATTTT.

The chain combines TRBV4-2 with TRBJ2-5, with 10 bases lining up with TRBD2. Per germline, CDR1 LGHNA and CDR2 YNFKEQ. The V segment lost 0 bases and the J segment 4 bases; nucleotides outside the gene matches: 5. The CDR3 extends over 16 amino acids. Here the CDR3 DNA reads TGTGCCAGCAGCCAAGAAGGACTAGCGGTTGGAGAGACCCAGTACTTC. Translated: CASSQEGLAVGETQYF.

In its sample, this clone was seen once. This sequence joins TRBV5-4 and TRBJ2-5; D uncertain. Trimming pared 0 bases from V and 1 base from J, leaving 4 bases between. This CDR3 is built from 13 residues. Germline CDR1 and CDR2: SGHNT and YYREEE (reference sequence). CDR3 in amino acids: CASSLEPQETQYF. CDR3 nucleotides: TGTGCCAGCAGCTTGGAGCCCCAAGAGACCCAGTACTTC.

V usage is TRBV7-6 and J usage is TRBJ2-2; TRBD1 matches 12 bases. V was clipped by 4 bases and J by 7 bases; unmatched bases: 4. The V gene's germline CDR1 is SGHVS and CDR2 FNYEAQ. The CDR3 loop spans 15 amino acids. CDR3 coding DNA: TGTGCCAGCAGCTCGGGACAGGGGGCTTTCGGGGAGCTGTTTTTT. It translates to CASSSGQGAFGELFF.

The chain is built from TRBV7-9 and TRBJ1-6; no reliable D call. V gave up 5 bases and J gave up 14 bases, with 13 bases separating them. Per germline, CDR1 SEHNR and CDR2 FQNEAQ (reference sequence). CDR3 length: 12 amino acids. The DNA for the CDR3 is TGTGCCAGCAGCCGGGATAATTCGGCCCTCCACTTT. Protein product: CASSRDNSALHF.

V gene TRBV19 combines with J gene TRBJ2-5; D may be TRBD2 (6 bases). This CDR3 spans 13 amino acids. V gave up 10 bases and J gave up 5 bases, with 17 bases separating them. Germline V CDR1 and CDR2: LNHDA, SQIVND (reference sequence). The CDR3 protein is CATTGLGGETQYF. The CDR3 DNA reads as TGTGCCACTACGGGGCTGGGAGGCGAGACCCAGTACTTC.

The V and J genes are TRBV18 and TRBJ2-3; TRBD1 aligns across 7 bases. The length of the CDR3 is 17 residues. V shed 0 bases and J 6 bases; nucleotides not matched to a gene: 12. Germline V CDR1 and CDR2: KGHSH, LQKENI. CDR3 in amino acids: CASSPPQGIGSYDTQYF. CDR3 DNA: TGTGCCAGCTCACCACCACAGGGGATAGGGTCTTACGATACGCAGTATTTT.

The genes are TRBV6-5 and TRBJ2-2, with 8 bases matching TRBD2. From germline, CDR1 is MNHEY and CDR2 SVGAGI. Trimming removed 6 bases from V and 2 bases from J; junction bases left unmatched: 2. CDR3 length: 14 amino acids. The CDR3 sequence: CASRLAENTGELFF. DNA for the CDR3: TGTGCCAGCAGACTAGCGGAAAACACCGGGGAGCTGTTTTTT.

The gene calls are TRBV5-4 and TRBJ2-5, with 9 bases matching TRBD2. J was trimmed by 3 bases and V by 3 bases; bases with no gene match: 6. Germline V CDR1 and CDR2: SGHNT, YYREEE (reference sequence). The CDR3 totals 15 residues. Here the CDR3 DNA reads TGTGCCAGCAGCTCAAAGACTAGCGGAGAAGAGACCCAGTACTTC. Protein product: CASSSKTSGEETQYF.